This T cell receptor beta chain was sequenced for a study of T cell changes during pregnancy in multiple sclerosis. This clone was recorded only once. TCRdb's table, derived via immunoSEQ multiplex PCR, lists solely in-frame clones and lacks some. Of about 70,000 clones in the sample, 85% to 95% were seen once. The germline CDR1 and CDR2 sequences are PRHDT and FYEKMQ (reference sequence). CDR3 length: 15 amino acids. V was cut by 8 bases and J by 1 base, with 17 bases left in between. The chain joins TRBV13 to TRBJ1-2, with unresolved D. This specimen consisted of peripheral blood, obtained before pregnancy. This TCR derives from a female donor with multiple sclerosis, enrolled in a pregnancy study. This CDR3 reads CASGRWGALNYGYTF. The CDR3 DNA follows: TGTGCCAGCGGTAGGTGGGGAGCACTTAACTATGGCTACACCTTC.